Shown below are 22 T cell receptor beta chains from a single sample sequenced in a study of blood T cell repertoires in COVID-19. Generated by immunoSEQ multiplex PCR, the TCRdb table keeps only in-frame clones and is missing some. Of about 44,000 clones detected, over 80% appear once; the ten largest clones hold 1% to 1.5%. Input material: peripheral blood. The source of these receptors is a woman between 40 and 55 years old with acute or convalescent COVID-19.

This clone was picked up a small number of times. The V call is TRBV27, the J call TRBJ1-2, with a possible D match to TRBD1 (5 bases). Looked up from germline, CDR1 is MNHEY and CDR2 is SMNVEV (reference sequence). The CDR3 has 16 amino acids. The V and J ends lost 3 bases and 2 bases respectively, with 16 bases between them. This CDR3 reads CASSFGQGLGNYGYTF. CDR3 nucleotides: TGTGCCAGCAGTTTTGGGCAGGGCCTCGGAAACTATGGCTACACCTTC.

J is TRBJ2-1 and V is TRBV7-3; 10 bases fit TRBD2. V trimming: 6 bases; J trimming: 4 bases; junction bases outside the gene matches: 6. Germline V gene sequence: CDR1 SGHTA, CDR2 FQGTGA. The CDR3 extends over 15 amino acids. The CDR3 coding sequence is TGTGCCAGCAGTTTATCTAGCGGGGGTTACAATGAGCAGTTCTTC. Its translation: CASSLSSGGYNEQFF.

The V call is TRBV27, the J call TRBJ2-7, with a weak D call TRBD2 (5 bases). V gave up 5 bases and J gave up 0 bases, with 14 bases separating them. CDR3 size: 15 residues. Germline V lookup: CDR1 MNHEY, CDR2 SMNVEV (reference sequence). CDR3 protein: CASSPLSGSSYEQYF. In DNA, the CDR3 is TGTGCCAGCAGTCCCCTAAGTGGGAGCTCCTACGAGCAGTACTTC.

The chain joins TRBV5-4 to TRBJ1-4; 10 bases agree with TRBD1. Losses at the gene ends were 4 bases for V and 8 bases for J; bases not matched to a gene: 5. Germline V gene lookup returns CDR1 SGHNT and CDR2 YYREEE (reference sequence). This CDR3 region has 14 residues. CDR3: CASSRDRGGEKLFF. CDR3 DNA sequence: TGTGCCAGCAGCCGGGACAGGGGTGGGGAAAAACTGTTTTTT.

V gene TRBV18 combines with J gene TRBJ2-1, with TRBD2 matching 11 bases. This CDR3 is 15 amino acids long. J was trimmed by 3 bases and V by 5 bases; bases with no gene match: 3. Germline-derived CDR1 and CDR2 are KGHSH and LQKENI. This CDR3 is CASSSGTSGYNEQFF. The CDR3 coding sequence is TGTGCCAGCTCATCCGGGACTAGCGGCTACAATGAGCAGTTCTTC.

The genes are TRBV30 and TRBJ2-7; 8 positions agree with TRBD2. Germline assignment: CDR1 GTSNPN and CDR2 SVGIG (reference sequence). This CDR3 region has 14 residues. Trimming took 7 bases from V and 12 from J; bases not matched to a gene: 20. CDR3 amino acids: CASLRVAGRGGLYF. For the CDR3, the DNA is TGTGCCTCCCTCCGGGTAGCGGGACGGGGTGGTCTGTACTTC.

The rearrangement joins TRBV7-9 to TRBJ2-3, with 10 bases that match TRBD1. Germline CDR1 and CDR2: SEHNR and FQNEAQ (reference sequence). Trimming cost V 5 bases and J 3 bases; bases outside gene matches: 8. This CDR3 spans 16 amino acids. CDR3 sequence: CASSLDPGQGTDTQYF. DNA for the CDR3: TGTGCCAGCAGCCTTGACCCGGGACAGGGGACAGATACGCAGTATTTT.

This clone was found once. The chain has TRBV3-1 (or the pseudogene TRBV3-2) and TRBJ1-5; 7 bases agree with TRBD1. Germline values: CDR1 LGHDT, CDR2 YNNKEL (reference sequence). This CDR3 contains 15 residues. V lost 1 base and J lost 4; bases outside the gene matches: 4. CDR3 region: CASSQGNRGNQPQHF. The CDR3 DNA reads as TGTGCCAGCAGCCAAGGGAACAGGGGAAATCAGCCCCAGCATTTT.

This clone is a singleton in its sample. CDR3 nucleotide sequence: TGCAGCGTTGGTCTTAGGACAGGGGCCTCCTACGAGCAGTACTTC. Its protein product is CSVGLRTGASYEQYF. The chain has TRBV29-1 and TRBJ2-7; TRBD1 matches at 9 bases. Losses at the gene ends were 4 bases for V and 0 bases for J; bases not matched to a gene: 7. Looked up from germline, CDR1 is SQVTM and CDR2 is ANQGSEA. The CDR3 length is 15 residues.

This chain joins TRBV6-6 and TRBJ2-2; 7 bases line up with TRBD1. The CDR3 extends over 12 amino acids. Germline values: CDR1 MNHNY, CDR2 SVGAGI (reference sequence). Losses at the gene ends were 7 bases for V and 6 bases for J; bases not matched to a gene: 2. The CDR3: CASNQGAGELFF. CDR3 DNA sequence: TGTGCCAGCAACCAGGGGGCCGGGGAGCTGTTTTTT.

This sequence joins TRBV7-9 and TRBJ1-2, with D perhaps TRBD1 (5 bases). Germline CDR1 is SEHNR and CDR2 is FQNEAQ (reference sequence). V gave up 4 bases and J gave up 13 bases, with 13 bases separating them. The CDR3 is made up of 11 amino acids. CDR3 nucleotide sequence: TGTGCCAGCAGCTCGACAGCAACTTTCACCTTC. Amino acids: CASSSTATFTF.

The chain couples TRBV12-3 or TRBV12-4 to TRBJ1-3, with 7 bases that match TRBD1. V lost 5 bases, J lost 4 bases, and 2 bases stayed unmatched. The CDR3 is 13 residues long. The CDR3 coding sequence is TGTGCCAGCAGTCCGGACAGGGGAAACACCATATATTTT. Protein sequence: CASSPDRGNTIYF.

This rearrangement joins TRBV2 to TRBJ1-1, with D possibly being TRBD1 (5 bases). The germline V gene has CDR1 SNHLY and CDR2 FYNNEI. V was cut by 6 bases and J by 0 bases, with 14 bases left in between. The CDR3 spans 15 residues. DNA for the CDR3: TGTGCCAGCAGGGACATGACAGTTCTGAACACTGAAGCTTTCTTT. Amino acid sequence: CASRDMTVLNTEAFF.

The DNA for the CDR3 is TGCGCCAGCAGCTTGGCCCAGGGCGGCTTGACGAACACTGAAGCTTTCTTT. Protein product: CASSLAQGGLTNTEAFF. The chain couples TRBV5-1 to TRBJ1-1; D is perhaps TRBD1 (5 bases). Germline assignment: CDR1 SGHRS and CDR2 YFSETQ. This CDR3 contains 17 residues. V shed 0 bases and J shed 1 base, with 16 bases lying between them.

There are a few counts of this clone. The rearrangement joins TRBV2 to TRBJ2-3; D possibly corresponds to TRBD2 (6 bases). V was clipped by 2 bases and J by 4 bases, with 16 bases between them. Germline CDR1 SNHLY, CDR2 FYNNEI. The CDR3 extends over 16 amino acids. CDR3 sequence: CASSEFEGLVADTQYF. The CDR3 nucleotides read TGTGCCAGCAGTGAATTTGAGGGACTGGTCGCAGATACGCAGTATTTT.

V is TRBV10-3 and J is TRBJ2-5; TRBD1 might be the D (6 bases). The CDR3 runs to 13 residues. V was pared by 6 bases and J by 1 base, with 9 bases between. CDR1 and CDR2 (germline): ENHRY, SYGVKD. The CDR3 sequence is CAIRDSTQETQYF. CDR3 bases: TGTGCCATCAGGGACAGCACCCAAGAGACCCAGTACTTC.

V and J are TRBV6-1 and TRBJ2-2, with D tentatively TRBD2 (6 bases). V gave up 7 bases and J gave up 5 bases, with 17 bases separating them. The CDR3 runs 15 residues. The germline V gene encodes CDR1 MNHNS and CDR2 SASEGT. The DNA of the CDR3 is TGTGCCAGCATTACCTCTCGGGAGTATACCGGGGAGCTGTTTTTT. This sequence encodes CASITSREYTGELFF.

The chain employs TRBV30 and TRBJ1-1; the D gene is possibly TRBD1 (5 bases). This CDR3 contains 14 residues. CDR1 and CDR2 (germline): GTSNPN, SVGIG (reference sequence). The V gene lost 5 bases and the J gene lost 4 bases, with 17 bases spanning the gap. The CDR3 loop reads CAWQITGSGTEAFF. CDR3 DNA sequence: TGTGCCTGGCAGATTACAGGTTCGGGCACTGAAGCTTTCTTT.

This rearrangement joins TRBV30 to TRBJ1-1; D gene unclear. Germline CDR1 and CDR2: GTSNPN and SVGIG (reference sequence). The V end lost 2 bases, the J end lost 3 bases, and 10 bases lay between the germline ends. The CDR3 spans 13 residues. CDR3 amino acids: CAWSMTPYTEAFF. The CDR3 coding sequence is TGTGCCTGGAGTATGACACCCTACACTGAAGCTTTCTTT.

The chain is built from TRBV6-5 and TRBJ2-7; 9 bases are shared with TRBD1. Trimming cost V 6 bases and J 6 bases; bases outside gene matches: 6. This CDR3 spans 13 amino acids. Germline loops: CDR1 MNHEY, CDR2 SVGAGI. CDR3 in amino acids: CASRQTGGGEQYF. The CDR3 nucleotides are TGTGCCAGCAGGCAAACAGGGGGCGGCGAGCAGTACTTC.

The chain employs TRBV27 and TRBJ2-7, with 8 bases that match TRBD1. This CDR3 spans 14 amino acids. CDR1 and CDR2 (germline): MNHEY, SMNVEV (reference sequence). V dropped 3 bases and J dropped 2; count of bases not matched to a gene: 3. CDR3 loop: CASSFTGGPYEQYF. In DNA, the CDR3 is TGTGCCAGCAGTTTCACAGGGGGTCCCTACGAGCAGTACTTC.

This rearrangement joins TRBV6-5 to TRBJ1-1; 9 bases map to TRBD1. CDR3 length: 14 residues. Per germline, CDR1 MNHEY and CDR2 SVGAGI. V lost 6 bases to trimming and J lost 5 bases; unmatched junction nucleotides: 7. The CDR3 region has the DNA TGTGCCAGCAGGTCACAGGGGGCGCGGACTGAAGCTTTCTTT. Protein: CASRSQGARTEAFF.